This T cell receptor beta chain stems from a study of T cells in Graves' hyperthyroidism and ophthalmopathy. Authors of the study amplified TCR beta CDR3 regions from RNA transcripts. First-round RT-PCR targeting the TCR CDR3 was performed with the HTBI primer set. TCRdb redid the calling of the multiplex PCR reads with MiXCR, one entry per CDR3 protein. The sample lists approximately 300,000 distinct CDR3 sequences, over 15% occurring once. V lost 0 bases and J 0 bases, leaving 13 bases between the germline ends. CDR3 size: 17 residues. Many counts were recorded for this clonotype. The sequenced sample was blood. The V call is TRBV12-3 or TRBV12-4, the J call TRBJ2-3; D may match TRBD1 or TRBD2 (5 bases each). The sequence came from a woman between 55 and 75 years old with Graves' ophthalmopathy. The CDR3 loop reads CASSLAGTSASTDTQYF. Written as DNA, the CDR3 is TGTGCCAGCAGTTTAGCGGGGACGTCGGCTAGCACAGATACGCAGTATTTT.